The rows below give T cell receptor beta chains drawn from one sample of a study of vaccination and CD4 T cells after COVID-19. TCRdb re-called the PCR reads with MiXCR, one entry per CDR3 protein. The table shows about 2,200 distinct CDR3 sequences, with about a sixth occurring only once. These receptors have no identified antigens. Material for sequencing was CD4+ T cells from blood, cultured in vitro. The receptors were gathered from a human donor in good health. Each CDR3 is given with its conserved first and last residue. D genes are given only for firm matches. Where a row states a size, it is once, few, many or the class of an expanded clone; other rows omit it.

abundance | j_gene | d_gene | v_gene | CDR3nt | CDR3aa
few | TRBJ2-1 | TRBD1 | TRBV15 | TGTGCCACCAGCCGGGACAGATACAATGAGCAGTTCTTC | CATSRDRYNEQFF
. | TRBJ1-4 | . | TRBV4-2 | TGTGCCAGCAGCCCAGGGACAACTAATGAAAAACTGTTTTTT | CASSPGTTNEKLFF
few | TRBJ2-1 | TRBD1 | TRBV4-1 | TGCGCCAGCAGCTCCGGACAGGATCCCGCCGGGGATGAGCAGTTCTTC | CASSSGQDPAGDEQFF
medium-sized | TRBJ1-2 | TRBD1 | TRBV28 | TGTGCCAGCAGCTCAGGGGGGGGACAGGGGGCGGTGAGTGGCTACACCTTC | CASSSGGGQGAVSGYTF
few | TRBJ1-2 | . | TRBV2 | TGTGCCAGCATGCGGGGCAGGGGACCTTATGGCTACACCTTC | CASMRGRGPYGYTF
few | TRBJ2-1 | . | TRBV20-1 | TGCAGTGCTAGATGGACACACAATGAGCAGTTCTTC | CSARWTHNEQFF
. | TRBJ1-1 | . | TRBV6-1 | TGTGCCAGCAGTAGGCTGAACACTGAAGCTTTCTTT | CASSRLNTEAFF
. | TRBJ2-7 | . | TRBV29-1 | TGCAGCGTTGGGAAGGGTGCCGGATACGAGCAGTACTTC | CSVGKGAGYEQYF
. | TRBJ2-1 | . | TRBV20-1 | TGCAGTGCTAGAGATTTGGACAGGAGGGACAATGAGCAGTTCTTC | CSARDLDRRDNEQFF
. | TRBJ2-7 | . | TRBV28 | TGTGCCAGCCTTTCCGGGTCCCTTTACGAGCAGTACTTC | CASLSGSLYEQYF
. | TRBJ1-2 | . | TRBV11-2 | TGTGCCAGCAGCCCGAGCGAGGGGTATTATTCCTTC | CASSPSEGYYSF
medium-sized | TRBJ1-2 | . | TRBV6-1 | TGTGCCAGCAGAGAGGACGTTTACGGCTACACCTTC | CASREDVYGYTF
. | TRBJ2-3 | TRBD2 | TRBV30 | TGTGCCTGGAGTGTACCGGGGCTAGAAGCGGGATTTTCAGATACGCAGTATTTT | CAWSVPGLEAGFSDTQYF
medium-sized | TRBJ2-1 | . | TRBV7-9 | TGTGCCAGCAGCTTAGCCGATGAGCAGTTCTTC | CASSLADEQFF
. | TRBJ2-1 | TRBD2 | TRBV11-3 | TGTGCCAGCAGCCCCAGGAGCGGGAGGAACGATGAGCAGTTCTTC | CASSPRSGRNDEQFF
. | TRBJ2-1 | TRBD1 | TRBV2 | TGTGCCAGCAAACAGGGGGCTGGCGAGCAGTTCTTC | CASKQGAGEQFF
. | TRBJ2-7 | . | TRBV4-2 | TGTGCCAGCAGCCAAGTCTCGCGGAACTACGAGCAGTACTTC | CASSQVSRNYEQYF
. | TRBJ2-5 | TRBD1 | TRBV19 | TGTGCCAGTAGCGGTCCGGGACAGGGCAGCGAGACCCAGTACTTC | CASSGPGQGSETQYF
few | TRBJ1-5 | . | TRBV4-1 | TGCGCCAGCAGCCAAGAGGTCACGGGGGATCAGCCCCAGCATTTT | CASSQEVTGDQPQHF
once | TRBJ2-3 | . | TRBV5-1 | TGCGCCAGCAGCCGGGCGACTCAGGGAGTTGATACGCAGTATTTT | CASSRATQGVDTQYF
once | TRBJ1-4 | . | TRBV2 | TGTGCCGGGGCAAGGGGCAGACTAGGGTCGGGTGAAAAACTGTTTTTT | CAGARGRLGSGEKLFF
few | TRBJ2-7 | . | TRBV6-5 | TGTGCCAGCAGTTACTCGTTGACAGCGACCTACGAGCAGTACTTC | CASSYSLTATYEQYF
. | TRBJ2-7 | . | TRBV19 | TGTGCCAGTAGTATTCACGGAACCTCCTACGAGCAGTACTTC | CASSIHGTSYEQYF
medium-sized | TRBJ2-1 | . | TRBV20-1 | TGCAGTGCGCACCGGGGAACGGGTGAGCAGTTCTTC | CSAHRGTGEQFF
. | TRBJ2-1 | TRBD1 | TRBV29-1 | TGCAGCGTTGAATGGGCCCGGGGACAGGGAAGTAACGATGAGCAGTTCTTC | CSVEWARGQGSNDEQFF
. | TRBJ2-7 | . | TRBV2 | TGTGCCAGCAGAAGGACAGCGTCCTACGAGCAGTACTTC | CASRRTASYEQYF
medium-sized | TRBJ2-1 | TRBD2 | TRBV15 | TGTGCCACCAGCAGGGAACTAGCGGGCACCTACAATGAGCAGTTCTTC | CATSRELAGTYNEQFF
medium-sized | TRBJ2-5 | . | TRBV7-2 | TGTGCCAGCAGCCCCAGTTGGGGGGGGCCACAAGAGACCCAGTACTTC | CASSPSWGGPQETQYF
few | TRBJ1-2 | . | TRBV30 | TGTGCCTGGAGTGTCTCTAGGACAGTCTATGGCTACACCTTC | CAWSVSRTVYGYTF
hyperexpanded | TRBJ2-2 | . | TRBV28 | TGTGCCAGCAGTTCCCGTGGTATAGGGGAGCTGTTTTTT | CASSSRGIGELFF
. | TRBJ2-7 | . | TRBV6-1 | TGTGCCAGCAGTGATGCGGGGTTCGAGCAGTACTTC | CASSDAGFEQYF
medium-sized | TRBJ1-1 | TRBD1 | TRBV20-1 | TGCAGTGCTCCCCGCCCGGGACAGTTCCCGAACACTGAAGCTTTCTTT | CSAPRPGQFPNTEAFF
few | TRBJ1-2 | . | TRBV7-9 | TGTGCCAGCAGCTTAGCCTTGATCAGGGATGAGGTTGATGGCTACACCTTC | CASSLALIRDEVDGYTF
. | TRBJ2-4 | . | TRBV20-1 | TGCAGTGTTATCCATGGCGGGCCCAAAAACATTCAGTACTTC | CSVIHGGPKNIQYF
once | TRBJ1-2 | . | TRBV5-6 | TGTGCCAGCAGCCCGGGACGAAACTATGGCTACACCTTC | CASSPGRNYGYTF
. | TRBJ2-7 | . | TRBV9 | TGTGCCAGCAGCGTACAAAGGGGGTATGGATTCTACGAGCAGTACTTC | CASSVQRGYGFYEQYF
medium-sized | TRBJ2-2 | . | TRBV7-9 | TGTGCCAGCAGCCGGCTCACAGGGTCCGGGGAGCTGTTTTTT | CASSRLTGSGELFF
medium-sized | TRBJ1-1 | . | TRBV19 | TGTGCCAGTAGCCTACCTAGACAGGATGAAGCTTTCTTT | CASSLPRQDEAFF
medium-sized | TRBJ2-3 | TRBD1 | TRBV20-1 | TGCAGTGCTTGCGACAGGGGGGCAGCGGATACGCAGTATTTT | CSACDRGAADTQYF
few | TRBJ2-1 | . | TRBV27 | TGTGCCAGCAGTCTATACAATGAGCAGTTCTTC | CASSLYNEQFF
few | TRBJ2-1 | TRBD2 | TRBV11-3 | TGTGCCAGCAGCTTAGATCGGGGACTAGCGGGGTATAACAATGAGCAGTTCTTC | CASSLDRGLAGYNNEQFF
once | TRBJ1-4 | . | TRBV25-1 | TGTGCCAGCAGTGAATTTGGGTCCAGGAGCAATGAAAAACTGTTTTTT | CASSEFGSRSNEKLFF
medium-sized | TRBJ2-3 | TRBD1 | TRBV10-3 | TGTGCCATCAGTAACCGGGACAGGGGTTCAGATACGCAGTATTTT | CAISNRDRGSDTQYF
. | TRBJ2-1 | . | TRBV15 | TGTGCCACCAGCAGGGTCGAAGGAGGGGCCGCCAATGAGCAGTTCTTC | CATSRVEGGAANEQFF